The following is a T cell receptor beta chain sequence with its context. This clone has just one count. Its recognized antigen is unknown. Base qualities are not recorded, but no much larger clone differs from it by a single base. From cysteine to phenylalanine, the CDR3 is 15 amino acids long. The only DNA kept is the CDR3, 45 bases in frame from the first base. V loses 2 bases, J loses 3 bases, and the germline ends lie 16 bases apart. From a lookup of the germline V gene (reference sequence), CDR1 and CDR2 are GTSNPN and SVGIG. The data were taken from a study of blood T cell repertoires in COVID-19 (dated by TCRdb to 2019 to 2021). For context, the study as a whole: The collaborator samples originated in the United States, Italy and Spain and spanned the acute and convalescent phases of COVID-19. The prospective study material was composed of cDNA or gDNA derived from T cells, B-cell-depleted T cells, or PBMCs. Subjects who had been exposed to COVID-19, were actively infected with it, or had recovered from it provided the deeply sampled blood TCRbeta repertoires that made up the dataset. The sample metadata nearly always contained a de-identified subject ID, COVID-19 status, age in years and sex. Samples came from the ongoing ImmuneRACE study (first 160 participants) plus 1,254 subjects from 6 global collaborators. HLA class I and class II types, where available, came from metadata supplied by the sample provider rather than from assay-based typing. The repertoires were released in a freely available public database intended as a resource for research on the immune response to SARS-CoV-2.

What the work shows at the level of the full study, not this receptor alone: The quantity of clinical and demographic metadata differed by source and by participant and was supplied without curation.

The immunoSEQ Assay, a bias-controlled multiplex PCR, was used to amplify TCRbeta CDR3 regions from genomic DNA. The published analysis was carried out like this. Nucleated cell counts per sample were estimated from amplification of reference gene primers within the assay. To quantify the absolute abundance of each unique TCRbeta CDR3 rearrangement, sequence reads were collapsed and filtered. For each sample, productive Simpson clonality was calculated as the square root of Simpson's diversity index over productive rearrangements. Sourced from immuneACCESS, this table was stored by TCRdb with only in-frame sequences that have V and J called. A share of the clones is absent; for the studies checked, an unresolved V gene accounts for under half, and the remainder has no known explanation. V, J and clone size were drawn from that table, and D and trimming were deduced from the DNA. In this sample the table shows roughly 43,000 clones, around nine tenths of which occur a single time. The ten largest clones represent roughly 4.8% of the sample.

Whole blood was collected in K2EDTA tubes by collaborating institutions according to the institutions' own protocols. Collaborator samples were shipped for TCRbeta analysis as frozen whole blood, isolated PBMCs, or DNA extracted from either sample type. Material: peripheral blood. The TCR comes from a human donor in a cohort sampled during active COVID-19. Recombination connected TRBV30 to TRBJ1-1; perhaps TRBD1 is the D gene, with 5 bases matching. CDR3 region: CAWSFGGTTDTEAFF. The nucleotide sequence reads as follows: TGTGCCTGGAGTTTTGGGGGGACGACAGACACTGAAGCTTTCTTT.